A single T cell receptor beta chain is shown here with its context. The sample originates from a study of ipilimumab plus nivolumab after autologous stem cell transplantation. Measured with immunoSEQ multiplex PCR; TCRdb has only the in-frame clones, and not every one. The sample has about 10,000 clones; around 84% are singletons. J lost 5 bases, V lost 6 bases, and 7 bases had no gene match. Germline V gene lookup returns CDR1 KGHSH and CDR2 LQKENI. This CDR3 contains 14 residues. The gene calls are TRBV18 and TRBJ2-7; the match to TRBD1 covers 10 bases. Sample: PBMCs, taken in a trial of ipilimumab plus nivolumab as post-transplant consolidation. This clonotype was obtained from a male donor with diffuse large B-cell lymphoma. The CDR3 nucleotides are TGTGCCAGCTCCTTTTGGACAGGGGGGAACGAGCAGTACTTC. Protein sequence: CASSFWTGGNEQYF. Looking up the rest from reference TRBV18 and TRBJ2-7 gives the full variable domain: NAGVMQNPRHLVRRRGQEARLRCSPMKGHSHVYWYRQLPEEGLKFMVYLQKENIIDESGMPKERFSAEFPKEGPSILRIQQVVRGDSAAYFCASSFWTGGNEQYFGPGTRLTVT.